This T cell receptor beta chain originates from a study of blood T cells in healthy people across ages. Around 10 milliliters of peripheral blood were drawn from each donor. They isolated at least 6 million PBMCs from each sample. As concerns this clonotype: Antigen unknown.

Through a sample-barcoded 5' primer and a J-beta primer mix, a second PCR was run for roughly 7 to 12 cycles. The template-switch adaptor, which had 12 random nucleotides, put a tag on each cDNA molecule. TCRdb re-called the 5' RACE reads through MiXCR, storing one row per CDR3 protein. The sample has about 670,000 distinct CDR3 sequences, roughly half seen once. Study-wide points: Fewer expanded clones and more diversity marked long-lived versus aged donors.

The germline gives CDR1 DFQATT, CDR2 SNEGSKA (reference sequence). The CDR3 loop spans 18 amino acids. The rearrangement uses TRBV20-1 and TRBJ2-1; 10 bases fit TRBD2. The DNA matches TRBJ2-7 better at its end, which makes the J call doubtful. The source of this sequence is a woman of 80 years or more in good health. The sequenced material came from blood. CDR3 in amino acids: CSARLAAAGTSAYNEQYF. The CDR3 region has the DNA TGCAGTGCTAGGCTGGCCGCGGCCGGGACTAGCGCCTACAATGAGCAGTACTTC.